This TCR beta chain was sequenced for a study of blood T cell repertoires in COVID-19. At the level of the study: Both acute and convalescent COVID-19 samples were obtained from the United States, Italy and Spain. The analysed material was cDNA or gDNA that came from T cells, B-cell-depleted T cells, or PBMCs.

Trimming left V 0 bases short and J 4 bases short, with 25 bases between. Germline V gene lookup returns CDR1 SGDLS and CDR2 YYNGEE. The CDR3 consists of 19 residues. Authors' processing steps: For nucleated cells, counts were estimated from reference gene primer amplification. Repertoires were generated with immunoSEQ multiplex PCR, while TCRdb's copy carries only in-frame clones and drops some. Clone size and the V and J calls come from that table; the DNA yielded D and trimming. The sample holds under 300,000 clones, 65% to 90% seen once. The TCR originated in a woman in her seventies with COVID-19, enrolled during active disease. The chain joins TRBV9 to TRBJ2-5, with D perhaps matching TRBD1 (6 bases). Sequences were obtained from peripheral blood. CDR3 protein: CASSVVPIEGHRIRETQYF. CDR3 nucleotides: TGTGCCAGCAGCGTAGTCCCGATTGAGGGACACCGAATCAGAGAGACCCAGTACTTC.